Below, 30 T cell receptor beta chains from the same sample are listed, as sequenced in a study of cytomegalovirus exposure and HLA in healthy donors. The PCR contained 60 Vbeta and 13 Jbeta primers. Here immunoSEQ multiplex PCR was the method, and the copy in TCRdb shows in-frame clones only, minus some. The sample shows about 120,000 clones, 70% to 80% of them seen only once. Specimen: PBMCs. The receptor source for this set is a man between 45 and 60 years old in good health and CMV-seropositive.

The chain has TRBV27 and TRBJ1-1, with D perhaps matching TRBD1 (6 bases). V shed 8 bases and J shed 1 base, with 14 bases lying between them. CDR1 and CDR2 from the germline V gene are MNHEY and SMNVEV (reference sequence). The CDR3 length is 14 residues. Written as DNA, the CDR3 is TGTGCCAGCTGTTACAGGGTAGGGAACACTGAAGCTTTCTTT. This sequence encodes CASCYRVGNTEAFF.

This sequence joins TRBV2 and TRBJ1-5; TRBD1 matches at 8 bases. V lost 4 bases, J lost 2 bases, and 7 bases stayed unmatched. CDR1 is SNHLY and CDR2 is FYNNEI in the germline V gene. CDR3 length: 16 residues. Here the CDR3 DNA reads TGTGCCAGCAGTGCGTCAGGGGGCGGTGGCAATCAGCCCCAGCATTTT. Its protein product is CASSASGGGGNQPQHF.

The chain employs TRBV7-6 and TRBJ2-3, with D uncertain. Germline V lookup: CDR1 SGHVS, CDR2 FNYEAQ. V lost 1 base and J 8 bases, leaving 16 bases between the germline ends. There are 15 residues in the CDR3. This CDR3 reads CASSLDGAASGTQYF. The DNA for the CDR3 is TGTGCCAGCAGCTTAGACGGTGCGGCGAGTGGTACGCAGTATTTT.

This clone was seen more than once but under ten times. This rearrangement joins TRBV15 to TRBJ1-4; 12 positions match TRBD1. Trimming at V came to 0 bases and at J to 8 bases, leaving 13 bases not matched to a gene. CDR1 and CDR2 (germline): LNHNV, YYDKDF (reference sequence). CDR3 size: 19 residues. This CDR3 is CATSRDGGTGGAGVEKLFF. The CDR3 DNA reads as TGTGCCACCAGCAGAGATGGCGGGACAGGGGGCGCTGGGGTAGAAAAACTGTTTTTT.

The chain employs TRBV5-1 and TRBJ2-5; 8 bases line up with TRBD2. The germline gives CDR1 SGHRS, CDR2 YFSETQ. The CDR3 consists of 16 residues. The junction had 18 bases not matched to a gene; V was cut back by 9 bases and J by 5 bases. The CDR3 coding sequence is TGCGCCACCTCTCCCGGGGGTATGAGACTAGCGGAGACCCAGTACTTC. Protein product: CATSPGGMRLAETQYF.

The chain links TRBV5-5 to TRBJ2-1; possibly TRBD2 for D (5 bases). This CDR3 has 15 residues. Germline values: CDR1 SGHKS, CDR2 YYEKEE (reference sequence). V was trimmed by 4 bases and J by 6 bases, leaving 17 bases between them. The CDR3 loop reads CASSAHEGEGNEQFF. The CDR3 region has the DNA TGTGCCAGCAGCGCGCATGAAGGAGAGGGCAATGAGCAGTTCTTC.

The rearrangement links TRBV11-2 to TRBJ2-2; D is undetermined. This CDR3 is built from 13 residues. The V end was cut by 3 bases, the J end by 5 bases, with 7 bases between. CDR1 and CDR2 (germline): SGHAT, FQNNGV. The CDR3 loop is CASSFRTTGELFF. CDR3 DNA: TGTGCCAGCAGCTTCCGCACAACCGGGGAGCTGTTTTTT.

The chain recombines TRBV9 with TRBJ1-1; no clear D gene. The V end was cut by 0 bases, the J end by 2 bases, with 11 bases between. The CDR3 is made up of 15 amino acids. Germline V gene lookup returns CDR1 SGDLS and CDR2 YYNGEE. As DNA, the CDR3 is TGTGCCAGCAGCGTAGCTACGCCATCTAACACTGAAGCTTTCTTT. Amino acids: CASSVATPSNTEAFF.

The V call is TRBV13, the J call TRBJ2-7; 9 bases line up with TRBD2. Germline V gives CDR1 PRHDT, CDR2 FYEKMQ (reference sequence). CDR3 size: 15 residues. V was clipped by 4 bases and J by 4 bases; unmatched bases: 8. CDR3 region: CASSSSMGLAYEQYF. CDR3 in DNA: TGTGCCAGCAGCTCTTCAATGGGACTAGCTTACGAGCAGTACTTC.

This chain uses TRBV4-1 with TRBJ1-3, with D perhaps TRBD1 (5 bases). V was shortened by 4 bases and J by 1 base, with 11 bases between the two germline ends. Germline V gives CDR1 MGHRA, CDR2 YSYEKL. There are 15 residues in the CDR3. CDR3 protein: CASSLTGLSGNTIYF. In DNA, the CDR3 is TGCGCCAGCAGCCTAACGGGACTATCTGGAAACACCATATATTTT.

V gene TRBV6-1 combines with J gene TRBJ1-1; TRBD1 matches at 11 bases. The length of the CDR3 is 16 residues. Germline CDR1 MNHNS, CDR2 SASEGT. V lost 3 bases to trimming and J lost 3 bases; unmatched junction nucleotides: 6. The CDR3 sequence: CASSDGQGAMDTEAFF. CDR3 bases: TGTGCCAGCAGTGATGGACAGGGGGCTATGGACACTGAAGCTTTCTTT.

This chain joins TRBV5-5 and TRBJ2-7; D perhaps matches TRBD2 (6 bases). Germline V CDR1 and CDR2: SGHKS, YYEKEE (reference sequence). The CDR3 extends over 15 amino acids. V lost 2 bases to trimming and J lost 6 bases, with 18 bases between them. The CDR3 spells CASSFGGTATPEQYF. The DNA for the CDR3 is TGTGCCAGCAGCTTCGGAGGGACCGCCACCCCCGAGCAGTACTTC.

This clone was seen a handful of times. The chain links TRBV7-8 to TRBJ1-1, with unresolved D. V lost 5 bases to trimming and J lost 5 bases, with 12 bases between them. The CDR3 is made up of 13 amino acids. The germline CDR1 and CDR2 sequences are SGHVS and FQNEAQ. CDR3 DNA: TGTGCCAGCAGCCGACTGGAGCAGACTGAAGCTTTCTTT. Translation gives CASSRLEQTEAFF.

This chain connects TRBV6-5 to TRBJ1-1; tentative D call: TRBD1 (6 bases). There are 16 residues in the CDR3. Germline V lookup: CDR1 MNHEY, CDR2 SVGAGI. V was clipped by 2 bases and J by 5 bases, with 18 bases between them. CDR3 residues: CASSYPRGTGLTEAFF. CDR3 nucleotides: TGTGCCAGCAGTTACCCTCGCGGAACAGGGCTTACTGAAGCTTTCTTT.

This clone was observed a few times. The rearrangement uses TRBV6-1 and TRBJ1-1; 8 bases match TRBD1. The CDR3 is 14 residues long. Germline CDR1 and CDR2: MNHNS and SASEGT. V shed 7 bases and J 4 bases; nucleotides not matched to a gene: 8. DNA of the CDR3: TGTGCCAGCACCAGGGACAGGTCGGGCACTGAAGCTTTCTTT. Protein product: CASTRDRSGTEAFF.

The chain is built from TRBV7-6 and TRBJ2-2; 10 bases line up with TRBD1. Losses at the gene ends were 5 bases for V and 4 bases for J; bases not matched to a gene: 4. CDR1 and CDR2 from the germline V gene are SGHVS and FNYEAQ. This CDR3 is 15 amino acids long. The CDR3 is CASSPRQGATGELFF. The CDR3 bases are TGTGCCAGCAGCCCTCGACAGGGGGCCACCGGGGAGCTGTTTTTT.

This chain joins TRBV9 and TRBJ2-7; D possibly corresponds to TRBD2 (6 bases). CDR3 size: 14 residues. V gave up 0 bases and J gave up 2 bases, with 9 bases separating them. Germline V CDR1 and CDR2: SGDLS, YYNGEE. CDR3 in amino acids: CASSVDGGPYEQYF. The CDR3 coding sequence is TGTGCCAGCAGCGTAGACGGGGGACCCTACGAGCAGTACTTC.

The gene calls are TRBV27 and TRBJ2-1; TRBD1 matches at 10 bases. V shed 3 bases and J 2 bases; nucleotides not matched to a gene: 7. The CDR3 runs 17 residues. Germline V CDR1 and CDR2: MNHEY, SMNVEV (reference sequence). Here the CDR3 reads CASSLPPGTGAYNEQFF. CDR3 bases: TGTGCCAGCAGTTTGCCCCCCGGGACAGGGGCCTACAATGAGCAGTTCTTC.

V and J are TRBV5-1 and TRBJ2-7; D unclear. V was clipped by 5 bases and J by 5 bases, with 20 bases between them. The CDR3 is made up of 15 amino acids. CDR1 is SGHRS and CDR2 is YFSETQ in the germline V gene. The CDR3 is CASSLGILQVNEQYF. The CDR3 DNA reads TGCGCCAGCAGTCTTGGTATACTCCAGGTGAACGAGCAGTACTTC.

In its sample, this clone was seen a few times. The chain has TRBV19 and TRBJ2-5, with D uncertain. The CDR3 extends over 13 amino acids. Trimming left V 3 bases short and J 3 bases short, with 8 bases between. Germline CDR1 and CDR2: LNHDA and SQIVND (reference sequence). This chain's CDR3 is CASSMESEETQYF. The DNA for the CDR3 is TGTGCCAGTAGTATGGAAAGCGAAGAGACCCAGTACTTC. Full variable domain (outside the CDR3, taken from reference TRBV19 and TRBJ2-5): DGGITQSPKYLFRKEGQNVTLSCEQNLNHDAMYWYRQDPGQGLRLIYYSQIVNDFQKGDIAEGYSVSREKKESFPLTVTSAQKNPTAFYLCASSMESEETQYFGPGTRLLVL.

DNA for the CDR3: TGTGCCAGCATTACCGGGTCTTTGTCCTACGAGCAGTACTTC. Residues: CASITGSLSYEQYF. This chain connects TRBV6-1 to TRBJ2-7; D not certain. The V end was cut by 7 bases, the J end by 1 base, with 14 bases between. The CDR3 has 14 residues. CDR1 and CDR2 (germline): MNHNS, SASEGT.

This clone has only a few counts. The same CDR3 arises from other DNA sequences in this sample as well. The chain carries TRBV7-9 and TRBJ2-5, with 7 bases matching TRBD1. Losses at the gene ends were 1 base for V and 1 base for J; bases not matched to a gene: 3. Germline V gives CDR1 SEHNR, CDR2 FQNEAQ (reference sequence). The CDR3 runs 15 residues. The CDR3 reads CASSLGTGGQETQYF. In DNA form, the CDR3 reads TGTGCCAGCAGCTTAGGGACAGGAGGCCAAGAGACCCAGTACTTC.

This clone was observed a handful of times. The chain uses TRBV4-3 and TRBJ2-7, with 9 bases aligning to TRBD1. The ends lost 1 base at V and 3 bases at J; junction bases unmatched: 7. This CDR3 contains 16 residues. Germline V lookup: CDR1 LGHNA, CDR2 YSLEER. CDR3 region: CASSQGAGTGIYEQYF. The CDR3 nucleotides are TGCGCCAGCAGCCAAGGAGCCGGGACAGGGATCTACGAGCAGTACTTC.

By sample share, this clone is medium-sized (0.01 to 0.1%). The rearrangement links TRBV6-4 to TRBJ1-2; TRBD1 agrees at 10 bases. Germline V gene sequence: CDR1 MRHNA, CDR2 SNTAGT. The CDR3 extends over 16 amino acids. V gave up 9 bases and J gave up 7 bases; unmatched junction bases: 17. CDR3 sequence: CASLPEDGTGAAGYTF. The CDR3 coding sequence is TGTGCCAGTCTGCCTGAAGATGGGACAGGGGCCGCTGGCTACACCTTC.

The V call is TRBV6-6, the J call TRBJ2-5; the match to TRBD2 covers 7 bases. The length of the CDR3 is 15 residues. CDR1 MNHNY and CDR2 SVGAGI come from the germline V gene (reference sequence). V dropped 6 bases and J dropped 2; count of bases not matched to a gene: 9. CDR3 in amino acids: CASRGGLSPQETQYF. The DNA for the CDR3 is TGTGCCAGCAGGGGGGGACTATCTCCTCAAGAGACCCAGTACTTC.

The CDR3 DNA follows: TGTGCCAGCAGTTTGGCCCCTGCAGGGGGCGGACTCACCGGGGAGCTGTTTTTT. It codes for CASSLAPAGGGLTGELFF. The chain employs TRBV28 and TRBJ2-2, with 8 bases aligning to TRBD1. V shed 3 bases, J shed 4 bases, and the junction held 13 bases outside the gene matches. CDR3 size: 18 residues. CDR1 MDHEN and CDR2 SYDVKM come from the germline V gene.

CDR3 bases: TGTGCCAGCAGTGATGAGGGTACCACTGAAGCTTTCTTT. Its translation is CASSDEGTTEAFF. This rearrangement joins TRBV2 to TRBJ1-1; no firm D call. The length of the CDR3 is 13 residues. V was pared by 3 bases and J by 4 bases, with 9 bases between. Per germline, CDR1 SNHLY and CDR2 FYNNEI.

CDR3 protein: CASSFPNRGYDEQYF. The CDR3 DNA reads as TGTGCCAGCAGTTTTCCAAACAGGGGGTACGACGAGCAGTACTTC. V gene TRBV28 combines with J gene TRBJ2-7; 8 nucleotides align to TRBD1. Germline CDR1 MDHEN, CDR2 SYDVKM. The CDR3 is 15 residues long. J gave up 5 bases and V 3 bases, and 9 bases lay outside the gene matches.

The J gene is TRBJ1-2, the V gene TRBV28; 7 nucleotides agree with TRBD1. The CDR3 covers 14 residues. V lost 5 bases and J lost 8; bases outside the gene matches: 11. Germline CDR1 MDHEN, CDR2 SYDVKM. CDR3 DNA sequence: TGTGCCAGCAGTCAAGAGACAGGGAGGATCGGCTACACCTTC. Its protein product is CASSQETGRIGYTF.

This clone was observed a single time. Here the CDR3 reads CAISTSGGRYEQYF. CDR3 bases: TGTGCCATCAGCACTAGCGGGGGGCGGTACGAGCAGTACTTC. V and J are TRBV10-3 and TRBJ2-7; 12 bases fit TRBD2. V trimming: 6 bases; J trimming: 4 bases; junction bases outside the gene matches: 4. Germline CDR1 ENHRY, CDR2 SYGVKD. The CDR3 has 14 residues.